Below are 32 T cell receptor beta chains sequenced from a single sample in a study of CD8+ T cells in alopecia areata. RNA extraction and reverse transcription yielded cDNA as sequencing template. The table came from immunoSEQ multiplex PCR; TCRdb's copy has only in-frame clones and leaves some out. The top ten hold 11% of the sample, which has 95,000 to 110,000 clones, 65% to 90% seen once. Treatment noted: oral pan-JAK inhibitor, 5-10 mg twice daily. Sequences were derived from CD8+ T cells sorted from blood, sampled at week 34, from a patient treated with tofacitinib. The receptors derive from a human donor with alopecia areata.

J is TRBJ2-1 and V is TRBV27; TRBD2 agrees at 10 bases. Germline CDR1 is MNHEY and CDR2 is SMNVEV (reference sequence). The ends lost 5 bases at V and 5 bases at J; junction bases unmatched: 9. CDR3 length equals 16 residues. The CDR3 nucleotides are TGTGCCAGCAGTCTCCGGACTAGCGGATATAACAATGAGCAGTTCTTC. Amino acid sequence: CASSLRTSGYNNEQFF.

This clone was seen a single time. The chain carries TRBV27 and TRBJ1-1; D unresolved. CDR3 length equals 12 residues. The ends were cut back, 5 bases at V and 8 bases at J, with 12 bases in the middle. Germline V gives CDR1 MNHEY, CDR2 SMNVEV (reference sequence). The CDR3 protein is CASSNGISEAFF. CDR3 in DNA: TGTGCCAGCAGTAATGGGATTTCAGAAGCTTTCTTT.

V and J are TRBV19 and TRBJ1-5; D perhaps matches TRBD1 (5 bases). Germline CDR1 reads LNHDA; CDR2 reads SQIVND (reference sequence). The CDR3 length is 14 residues. V lost 5 bases to trimming and J lost 6 bases, with 14 bases between them. In DNA, the CDR3 is TGTGCCAGTAGTTCTGGGGCAGGAGGTCAGCCCCAGCATTTT. This codes for CASSSGAGGQPQHF.

V and J are TRBV4-1 and TRBJ2-7; 8 bases match TRBD2. The CDR3 consists of 16 residues. CDR1 and CDR2 from the germline V gene are MGHRA and YSYEKL. After removal of 0 bases from V and 1 base from J, the junction contained 5 bases not matched to a gene. In nucleotides, the CDR3 is TGCGCCAGCAGCCAAGATGGCGGGAGGCCTTCCTACGAGCAGTACTTC. Translated: CASSQDGGRPSYEQYF.

The chain is built from TRBV6-8 and TRBJ2-7; 10 positions agree with TRBD2. The V gene's germline CDR1 is MNHGY and CDR2 SAAAGT. The junction had 10 bases not matched to a gene; V was cut back by 4 bases and J by 1 base. CDR3 length: 17 residues. The CDR3 reads CASSWPGLALLSYEQYF. DNA of the CDR3: TGTGCCAGCAGTTGGCCGGGACTAGCGCTATTGTCCTACGAGCAGTACTTC.

This clone was counted once. The chain links TRBV9 to TRBJ1-2; D gene unclear. From germline, CDR1 is SGDLS and CDR2 YYNGEE. Between the trimmed V and J ends, which lost 7 bases and 8 bases, there was a span of 21 bases. The CDR3 is 14 amino acids. The DNA for the CDR3 is TGTGCCAGCGGAGGCGGCACTACAGTGCTCGGCTACACCTTC. Residues: CASGGGTTVLGYTF.

The chain employs TRBV5-1 and TRBJ2-7, with D hard to call. CDR1 SGHRS and CDR2 YFSETQ come from the germline V gene. This CDR3 spans 14 amino acids. Trimming shortened V by 4 bases and J by 6 bases, and 17 bases separated the two germline ends. CDR3 loop: CASSPGSGWVEQYF. CDR3 nucleotide sequence: TGCGCCAGCAGCCCCGGATCCGGGTGGGTCGAGCAGTACTTC.

This chain links TRBV7-2 with TRBJ2-1; TRBD2 agrees at 10 bases. Germline values: CDR1 SGHTA, CDR2 FQGNSA. Germline trimming cut 6 bases from V and 3 bases from J; bases unmatched to any gene: 5. This CDR3 is 15 amino acids long. This chain's CDR3 is CASSPGLAFYNEQFF. The CDR3 DNA sequence: TGTGCCAGCAGTCCGGGACTAGCGTTCTACAATGAGCAGTTCTTC.

The chain joins TRBV7-8 to TRBJ2-1; 12 nucleotides align to TRBD2. Per the germline V gene, CDR1 is SGHVS and CDR2 is FQNEAQ. This CDR3 is 15 amino acids long. With 3 bases clipped from V and 9 bases from J, the junction kept 6 bases outside the gene matches. Written as DNA, the CDR3 is TGTGCCAGCAGCTTGCTAGCGGGAGGGCCTGGTGAGCAGTTCTTC. Encoded protein: CASSLLAGGPGEQFF. Full variable domain (outside the CDR3, taken from reference TRBV7-8 and TRBJ2-1): GAGVSQSPRYKVAKRGQDVALRCDPISGHVSLFWYQQALGQGPEFLTYFQNEAQLDKSGLPSDRFFAERPEGSVSTLKIQRTQQEDSAVYLCASSLLAGGPGEQFFGPGTRLTVL.

This sequence joins TRBV7-9 and TRBJ2-1; D is perhaps TRBD2 (5 bases). This CDR3 contains 16 residues. Germline V CDR1 and CDR2: SEHNR, FQNEAQ (reference sequence). V lost 5 bases, J lost 4 bases, and 18 bases lay in between. In nucleotides, the CDR3 is TGTGCCAGCAGCGCCCAACTAGGCCCGGGATACAATGAGCAGTTCTTC. Translated: CASSAQLGPGYNEQFF.

The chain links TRBV11-2 to TRBJ2-3, with D possibly being TRBD2 (7 bases). In germline, CDR1 is SGHAT, CDR2 FQNNGV. Trimming took 10 bases from V and 5 from J, leaving 19 bases between them. The CDR3 has 14 residues. CDR3 coding DNA: TGTGCCATCAATCACGGGGGGCAGGGAGATACGCAGTATTTT. This gives the protein CAINHGGQGDTQYF.

This clone was detected once. Other DNA sequences from this sample encode an identical CDR3 as well. The chain employs TRBV27 and TRBJ2-7, with D possibly matching TRBD2 (6 bases). The CDR3 runs 13 residues. Per the germline V gene, CDR1 is MNHEY and CDR2 is SMNVEV (reference sequence). V gave up 3 bases and J gave up 4 bases, with 10 bases separating them. The CDR3 DNA sequence: TGTGCCAGCAGTTTCGGGGGTGGGTACGAGCAGTACTTC. Residues: CASSFGGGYEQYF.

The rearrangement links TRBV12-5 to TRBJ2-3, with 9 bases that match TRBD1. CDR1 is LGHNT, CDR2 FRNRAP, per germline. The CDR3 extends over 14 amino acids. J was trimmed by 3 bases and V by 6 bases; bases with no gene match: 4. The CDR3 sequence is CASGLQGATDTQYF. CDR3 in DNA: TGTGCTAGTGGCTTACAGGGGGCTACAGATACGCAGTATTTT.

The chain uses TRBV5-1 and TRBJ2-7, with D maybe TRBD1 (5 bases). The V gene lost 1 base and the J gene lost 6 bases, with 20 bases spanning the gap. Germline CDR1 is SGHRS and CDR2 is YFSETQ. CDR3 length equals 16 residues. This CDR3 is CASSLNLGRAGGEQYF. In nucleotides, the CDR3 is TGCGCCAGCAGCTTGAATCTCGGCAGGGCTGGCGGCGAGCAGTACTTC.

A few counts support this clone. The chain joins TRBV11-2 to TRBJ2-7; no firm D call. With 1 base removed from V and 4 bases from J, the gap between germline ends came to 5 bases. Germline CDR1 is SGHAT and CDR2 is FQNNGV. The CDR3 is 12 amino acids. CDR3 residues: CASSLAQYEQYF. The CDR3, as DNA: TGTGCCAGCAGCTTAGCGCAATACGAGCAGTACTTC. Based on the CDR3 plus reference TRBV11-2 and TRBJ2-7, the full variable domain is EAGVAQSPRYKIIEKRQSVAFWCNPISGHATLYWYQQILGQGPKLLIQFQNNGVVDDSQLPKDRFSAERLKGVDSTLKIQPAKLEDSAVYLCASSLAQYEQYFGPGTRLTVT.

The DNA for the CDR3 is TGTGCCAGCAGCGAGACCCTCTCCTACGAGCAGTACTTC. It encodes CASSETLSYEQYF. The gene calls are TRBV9 and TRBJ2-7; D not certain. CDR3 length equals 13 residues. CDR1 is SGDLS, CDR2 YYNGEE, per germline. V was shortened by 3 bases and J by 0 bases, with 7 bases between the two germline ends.

This clone was seen only once. For the CDR3, the DNA is TGTGCCAGCAGCTTGGCCGCGGGACTAGCGGGAGGGTACGAGCAGTACTTC. It translates to CASSLAAGLAGGYEQYF. This chain joins TRBV7-6 and TRBJ2-7; 16 nucleotides match TRBD2. This CDR3 spans 17 amino acids. Germline CDR1 is SGHVS and CDR2 is FNYEAQ. V lost 3 bases and J lost 4; bases outside the gene matches: 6.

Details on this clone: Other DNA sequences from this sample encode an identical CDR3 as well. The rearrangement joins TRBV4-1 to TRBJ2-7; no reliable D call. Trimming cost V 1 base and J 0 bases, with 10 bases left between them. The CDR3 loop spans 15 amino acids. From germline, CDR1 is MGHRA and CDR2 YSYEKL. The CDR3 loop is CASSQVGGSSYEQYF. CDR3 DNA sequence: TGCGCCAGCAGCCAAGTAGGTGGCAGCTCCTACGAGCAGTACTTC.

This rearrangement joins TRBV27 to TRBJ2-1, with 9 bases identical to TRBD2. The germline V gene encodes CDR1 MNHEY and CDR2 SMNVEV (reference sequence). The CDR3 has 16 amino acids. V gave up 2 bases and J gave up 1 base; unmatched junction bases: 3. Here the CDR3 reads CASSLASGDSYNEQFF. In DNA, the CDR3 is TGTGCCAGCAGTTTAGCTAGCGGGGATTCCTACAATGAGCAGTTCTTC.

The chain uses TRBV19 and TRBJ2-5, with 13 bases that match TRBD2. Trimming removed 7 bases from V and 2 bases from J; junction bases left unmatched: 10. There are 17 residues in the CDR3. Germline CDR1 LNHDA, CDR2 SQIVND (reference sequence). CDR3 sequence reads: CASKFSTSGRSQETQYF. CDR3 in DNA: TGTGCCAGTAAGTTTTCGACTAGCGGGAGGAGTCAAGAGACCCAGTACTTC. Drawing the rest from reference TRBV19 and TRBJ2-5, the complete variable domain is DGGITQSPKYLFRKEGQNVTLSCEQNLNHDAMYWYRQDPGQGLRLIYYSQIVNDFQKGDIAEGYSVSREKKESFPLTVTSAQKNPTAFYLCASKFSTSGRSQETQYFGPGTRLLVL.

Only a few counts were recorded for this clone. The gene calls are TRBV27 and TRBJ2-1; D might be TRBD2 (7 bases). V dropped 8 bases and J dropped 7 bases, with 15 bases sitting between them. The CDR3 length is 13 residues. CDR1 is MNHEY, CDR2 SMNVEV, per germline (reference sequence). The CDR3 loop is CASGTGGRNEQFF. The DNA for the CDR3 is TGTGCCAGCGGCACGGGGGGCCGGAATGAGCAGTTCTTC.

The table lists this clone with a few counts. The chain employs TRBV12-5 and TRBJ2-1; weak D call: TRBD2 (6 bases). Trimming removed 4 bases from V and 11 bases from J, with 9 bases in between. Germline values: CDR1 LGHNT, CDR2 FRNRAP. This CDR3 has 11 residues. CDR3 loop: CASGWRGQQFF. The CDR3 DNA follows: TGTGCTAGTGGTTGGCGGGGACAGCAGTTCTTC.

The chain employs TRBV6-6 and TRBJ1-1; D uncertain. Trimming pared 3 bases from V and 5 bases from J, leaving 13 bases between. CDR1 is MNHNY, CDR2 SVGAGI, per germline (reference sequence). The CDR3 consists of 14 residues. The CDR3 sequence is CASSYSPAGTEAFF. DNA for the CDR3: TGTGCCAGCAGTTATTCCCCAGCGGGGACTGAAGCTTTCTTT.

This clone was counted a single time. The rearrangement uses TRBV27 and TRBJ2-7, with TRBD2 matching 10 bases. V lost 2 bases, J lost 3 bases, and 4 bases stayed unmatched. From germline, CDR1 is MNHEY and CDR2 SMNVEV (reference sequence). This CDR3 spans 15 amino acids. CDR3 sequence (DNA): TGTGCCAGCAGTTTAACGGCTAGCGGGAGCTACGAGCAGTACTTC. Translation: CASSLTASGSYEQYF.

The CDR3 DNA reads TGTGCCAGCAGCGTAGTTCGGGGAATCGGCACCGGGGAGCTGTTTTTT. This translates into CASSVVRGIGTGELFF. The chain joins TRBV9 to TRBJ2-2; the D gene is possibly TRBD2 (5 bases). This CDR3 comprises 16 residues. Trimming took 0 bases from V and 4 from J, leaving 13 bases between them. Germline CDR1 is SGDLS and CDR2 is YYNGEE.

This clone was counted a single time. This chain uses TRBV10-1 with TRBJ2-3; maybe TRBD2 (5 bases). The CDR3 has 15 amino acids. Germline V lookup: CDR1 WNHNN, CDR2 SYGVQD (reference sequence). The V and J ends lost 8 bases and 2 bases respectively, with 17 bases between them. The DNA for the CDR3 is TGCGCCAGCCGGACCCGGACTCGAGTCACAGATACGCAGTATTTT. Protein product: CASRTRTRVTDTQYF.

J is TRBJ1-1 and V is TRBV27, with no clear D. The V end was cut by 8 bases, the J end by 10 bases, with 11 bases between. Germline lookup yields CDR1 MNHEY and CDR2 SMNVEV (reference sequence). This CDR3 is 10 amino acids long. The CDR3 spells CASGGSGAFF. As DNA, the CDR3 is TGTGCCAGCGGAGGATCTGGAGCTTTCTTT.

A single count supports this clone. The V gene is TRBV19, the J gene TRBJ2-1; TRBD2 matches 8 bases. Germline values: CDR1 LNHDA, CDR2 SQIVND (reference sequence). Trimming at V came to 1 base and at J to 4 bases, leaving 3 bases not matched to a gene. The CDR3 length is 15 residues. CDR3 bases: TGTGCCAGTAGTATAGCGGGGGGGCTATACAATGAGCAGTTCTTC. This gives the protein CASSIAGGLYNEQFF. The entire variable domain, with the rest obtained from reference TRBV19 and TRBJ2-1, is as follows: DGGITQSPKYLFRKEGQNVTLSCEQNLNHDAMYWYRQDPGQGLRLIYYSQIVNDFQKGDIAEGYSVSREKKESFPLTVTSAQKNPTAFYLCASSIAGGLYNEQFFGPGTRLTVL.

This sequence joins TRBV7-2 and TRBJ2-1; perhaps TRBD2 as D (5 bases). V lost 4 bases to trimming and J lost 2 bases, with 9 bases between them. Germline V gene lookup returns CDR1 SGHTA and CDR2 FQGNSA. The CDR3 is 14 amino acids. DNA for the CDR3: TGTGCCAGCAGCTCAGTCGGGGCCTACAATGAGCAGTTCTTC. Its protein product is CASSSVGAYNEQFF.

V usage is TRBV7-9 and J usage is TRBJ1-1; D is ambiguous. The CDR3 consists of 12 residues. Between the trimmed V and J ends, which lost 7 bases and 1 base, there was a span of 7 bases. In germline, CDR1 is SEHNR, CDR2 FQNEAQ (reference sequence). The DNA of the CDR3 is TGTGCCAGCATGATAACGAACACTGAAGCTTTCTTT. Protein: CASMITNTEAFF.

The chain is built from TRBV27 and TRBJ2-7, with unresolved D. The CDR3 runs to 13 residues. CDR1 and CDR2 from the germline V gene are MNHEY and SMNVEV (reference sequence). With 2 bases removed from V and 4 bases from J, the gap between germline ends came to 9 bases. The CDR3 bases are TGTGCCAGCAGTTTAAACAGCTTGTACGAGCAGTACTTC. Translated, it gives CASSLNSLYEQYF.

The V gene is TRBV5-6, the J gene TRBJ1-4, with 11 nucleotides matching TRBD1. From germline, CDR1 is SGHDT and CDR2 YYEEEE. This CDR3 is built from 13 residues. Trimming cost V 4 bases and J 10 bases; bases outside gene matches: 3. CDR3 sequence (DNA): TGTGCCAGCAGCGGAGGGACAGGGGGAAAACTGTTTTTT. This encodes CASSGGTGGKLFF.